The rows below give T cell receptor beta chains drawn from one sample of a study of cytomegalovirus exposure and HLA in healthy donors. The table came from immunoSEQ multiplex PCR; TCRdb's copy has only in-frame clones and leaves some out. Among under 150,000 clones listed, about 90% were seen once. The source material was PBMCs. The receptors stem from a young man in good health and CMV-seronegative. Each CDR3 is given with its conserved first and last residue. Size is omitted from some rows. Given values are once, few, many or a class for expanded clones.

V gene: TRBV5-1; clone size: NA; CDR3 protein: CASSLVSDRAVSAFF
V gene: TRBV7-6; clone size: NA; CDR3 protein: CASSPRKVTQYF
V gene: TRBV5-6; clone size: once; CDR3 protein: CASNNQGFEQFF
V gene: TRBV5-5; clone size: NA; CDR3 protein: CASSWGINSNQPQHF
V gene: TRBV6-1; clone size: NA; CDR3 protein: CASSSDRGRTGELFF
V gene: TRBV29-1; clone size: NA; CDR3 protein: CSVEVDLVGNEQFF
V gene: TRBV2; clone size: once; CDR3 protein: CASSEGQPHNEQFF
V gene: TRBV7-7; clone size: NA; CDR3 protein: CASSLVQNTGELFF
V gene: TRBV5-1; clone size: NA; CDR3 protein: CASSLTAQGTQETQYF
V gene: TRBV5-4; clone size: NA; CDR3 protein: CASSLAGGQGRNTQYF